Listed below are T cell receptor beta chains from one sample, sequenced in a study of blood T cell repertoires in COVID-19. Measured with immunoSEQ multiplex PCR; TCRdb has only the in-frame clones, and not every one. This repertoire shows around 180,000 clones, 65% to 90% found once; its top ten account for less than 2%. Material: peripheral blood. These receptors were taken from a human donor in a cohort sampled during active COVID-19. Each CDR3 is given with its conserved first and last residue. D genes are given only for firm matches. Some rows have no size entry. The others give once, few or many, or a class for an expanded clone.

V	D	size	J	DNA	CDR3
TRBV6-2/TRBV6-3	.	.	TRBJ1-5	TGTGCCAGCAGTTACGTCCGCTACAATCAGCCCCAGCATTTT	CASSYVRYNQPQHF
TRBV5-8	TRBD1	once	TRBJ1-2	TGTGCCAGCAGCTTTAGGAGACAGGGGGCGCGGTACTATGGCTACACCTTC	CASSFRRQGARYYGYTF
TRBV11-1	.	.	TRBJ2-5	TGTGCCAGCACCGCCGGGGGTAGGGAGACCCAGTACTTC	CASTAGGRETQYF
TRBV6-5	.	once	TRBJ1-2	TGTGCCAGCAGTTTGGGGGGGCCCACTAACTATGGCTACACCTTC	CASSLGGPTNYGYTF
TRBV12-3/TRBV12-4	TRBD1	.	TRBJ2-7	TGTGCCAGCAGTTTGACAGGGGGCGAGCAGTACTTC	CASSLTGGEQYF
TRBV19	.	.	TRBJ1-2	TGTGCCAGTAGTACGGTATCCGAGGACTATGGCTACACCTTC	CASSTVSEDYGYTF
TRBV3-1/TRBV3-2	.	.	TRBJ1-2	TGTGCCAGCAGCCAAGGCCAGGGGTATGGCTACACCTTC	CASSQGQGYGYTF
TRBV4-1	.	.	TRBJ2-7	TGCGCCAGCAGCATTAACCAGGGAACTGTCTACGAGCAGTACTTC	CASSINQGTVYEQYF
TRBV28	.	.	TRBJ2-7	TGTGCCAGCAGACTTACAGGGCCCGAGCAGTACTTC	CASRLTGPEQYF
TRBV7-9	.	once	TRBJ2-5	TGTGCCAGCAGCCCCTCGGTCCTACAAGAGACCCAGTACTTC	CASSPSVLQETQYF
TRBV4-1	TRBD1	.	TRBJ2-3	TGCGCCAGCAGCCAAACACGGGACAGGCGATCCACAGATACGCAGTATTTT	CASSQTRDRRSTDTQYF
TRBV28	.	.	TRBJ1-4	TGTGCCAGCTCGTGGGCAGGGGCTGAAAAACTGTTTTTT	CASSWAGAEKLFF
TRBV6-2/TRBV6-3	.	.	TRBJ2-7	TGTGCCAGCAGTTACCCACAGGGCTCGGGATCCTACGAGCAGTACTTC	CASSYPQGSGSYEQYF
TRBV28	TRBD2	.	TRBJ2-1	TGTGCCAGCAGACCTAGCGGGAGATCGGAATACTACCACTACAATGAGCAGTTCTTC	CASRPSGRSEYYHYNEQFF
TRBV6-5	.	.	TRBJ1-3	TGTGCCACCCGGGGAGGGTCGGAGAGAAACACCATATATTTT	CATRGGSERNTIYF
TRBV4-3	.	once	TRBJ2-1	TGCGCCAGCAGCCAAGAGTTGGGGAGCTCCTACAATGAGCAGTTCTTC	CASSQELGSSYNEQFF
TRBV28	.	.	TRBJ1-2	.	CASSFGPGGIRGYTF
TRBV28	TRBD1	once	TRBJ1-5	TGTGCCAGCAGGACTGGACAGGGGGGGAATCAGCCCCAGCATTTT	CASRTGQGGNQPQHF
TRBV28	TRBD2	.	TRBJ2-7	TGTGCCAGCAGTTTAACGCGGGAGGCTTGGTACGAGCAGTACTTC	CASSLTREAWYEQYF
TRBV24-1	.	.	TRBJ2-7	TGTGCCACCAGTGAGCCAATGAGCTACGAGCAGTACTTC	CATSEPMSYEQYF
TRBV24-1	TRBD2	.	TRBJ2-1	TGTGCCACCAGTGAAGGCGGGGGAACCTACAATGAGCAGTTCTTC	CATSEGGGTYNEQFF
TRBV12-2	.	.	TRBJ2-7	TGTGCACGTCAACCCAAAGGTCGGGGGACAGGGCGCCCCTACGAGCAGTACTTC	CARQPKGRGTGRPYEQYF
TRBV4-2	.	.	TRBJ1-5	TGTGCCAGCAGCCAAGACAGAGAGGGGGCCCAGCATTTT	CASSQDREGAQHF
TRBV7-2	TRBD1	.	TRBJ1-3	TGTGCCAGCAGCTTAGGGGGACAGGCCTTCTCTGGAAACACCATATATTTT	CASSLGGQAFSGNTIYF
TRBV4-2	.	.	TRBJ2-7	TGTGCCAGCAGCCAAGATGTGGCTAGATCCTACGAGCAGTACTTC	CASSQDVARSYEQYF
TRBV2	.	.	TRBJ2-3	TGTGCCAGCAGTGAACAGAGACAGGCCACCGAGCAGTATTTT	CASSEQRQATEQYF
TRBV10-3	TRBD2	.	TRBJ2-1	TGTGCCATCAGTGTAGGGGATAGCGGGGGCTACAATGAGCAGTTCTTC	CAISVGDSGGYNEQFF
TRBV4-1	.	.	TRBJ2-5	TGCGCCAGCAGCCAGGGGAGTAAGCGGGAGACCCAGTACTTC	CASSQGSKRETQYF
TRBV5-1	.	.	TRBJ2-7	TGCGCCAGCAGCTACAGGGAGGGGGACGAGCAGTACTTC	CASSYREGDEQYF
TRBV28	TRBD2	few	TRBJ2-1	TGTGCCAGCAGCTCCCCCCTAGCGGGGCCCGGAAATGAGCAGTTCTTC	CASSSPLAGPGNEQFF
TRBV6-6	TRBD1	.	TRBJ2-7	TGTGCCAGCAGCCGGGACAGGGGGCTCGAGCAGTACTTC	CASSRDRGLEQYF
TRBV27	TRBD1	.	TRBJ1-5	TGTGCCAGCAGTTTATCGTGGACAGGGGGGTTAGGCCAGCCCCAGCATTTT	CASSLSWTGGLGQPQHF
TRBV2	TRBD2	.	TRBJ2-3	TGTGCCAGCAATCTGGGCGGGAGCGGAATAGTGGGTACGCAGTATTTT	CASNLGGSGIVGTQYF
TRBV6-5	.	.	TRBJ1-2	TGTGCCAGCAGTTACTCGGGGGGTTACGGCTACACCTTC	CASSYSGGYGYTF